These T cell receptor beta chains were read from a single sample in a study of shared clonotypes between healthy human individuals. The method was immunoSEQ multiplex PCR; TCRdb's version includes in-frame clones alone and lacks a portion of them. In the table there are some 800,000 clones, 92% of which are singletons. The sample comprised naive CD8+ T cells sorted from blood. These receptor sequences come from a young man in good health. Each CDR3 is given with its conserved first and last residue. Each record gives: CDR3 DNA, CDR3 protein, clone size, D gene, V gene, J gene. The D gene is left open where the match is weak. Where a row states a size, it is once, few, many or the class of an expanded clone; other rows omit it.

TGTGCCAGCAGTAGGGGGTTTTCCTACGAGCAGTACTTC	CASSRGFSYEQYF	-	-	TRBV11-2	TRBJ2-7
TGTGCCAGCAGCCCCCACAGGGTGCCTAACTATGGCTACACCTTC	CASSPHRVPNYGYTF	once	-	TRBV14	TRBJ1-2
TGCAGTGCCCTCCCCATCAGGGAGCAGTTCTTC	CSALPIREQFF	-	-	TRBV20-1	TRBJ2-1
TGTGCCAGCAGACCCGGAGTAGCGGGAGTCGGCTACAATGAGCAGTTCTTC	CASRPGVAGVGYNEQFF	-	TRBD2	TRBV27	TRBJ2-1
TGTGCCAGCAGTCCAGACAGCTACACCGGGGAGCTGTTTTTT	CASSPDSYTGELFF	-	-	TRBV28	TRBJ2-2
TGTGCCAGCAGCTTAGGGGGACCAAACAATGAGCAGTTCTTC	CASSLGGPNNEQFF	-	-	TRBV5-4	TRBJ2-1
TGCGCCAGCAGTCAGACTAGCGGGAGGGCCCCCTACGAGCAGTACTTC	CASSQTSGRAPYEQYF	-	TRBD2	TRBV10-2	TRBJ2-7
TGTGCCAGCAGTTCCCCCGTTCGGGGAACTAATGAAAAACTGTTTTTT	CASSSPVRGTNEKLFF	-	-	TRBV7-9	TRBJ1-4
TGTGCCAGCAGGGGGGCCAGTGGCATTCAGTACTTC	CASRGASGIQYF	few	-	TRBV27	TRBJ2-4
TGTGCCAGCACCCTACACGGACCCTCTTCGCAGTATTTT	CASTLHGPSSQYF	once	-	TRBV6-1	TRBJ2-3
TGTGCCAGCAGTTTTCTGCAGGCCCCTCAAGAGACCCAGTACTTC	CASSFLQAPQETQYF	-	-	TRBV27	TRBJ2-5
TGTGCCAGCAGCGTAGACTCGTACAATGAGCAGTTCTTC	CASSVDSYNEQFF	-	-	TRBV9	TRBJ2-1
TGTGCCAGCAGCTTCGGGGGAGCTTTCGACGAGCAGTACTTC	CASSFGGAFDEQYF	-	-	TRBV5-5	TRBJ2-7
TGTGCCAGCAGCCCGGTCGACGCCGGGGAGCTGTTTTTT	CASSPVDAGELFF	-	-	TRBV28	TRBJ2-2
TGTGCTAGCAGCTTTAGAGGAGGGGGGGGTCACTCTGGAAACACCATATATTTT	CASSFRGGGGHSGNTIYF	-	-	TRBV7-7	TRBJ1-3
TGTGCCAGCAGTGGCACTAGCGGTTACAATGAGCAGTTCTTC	CASSGTSGYNEQFF	once	TRBD2	TRBV2	TRBJ2-1
TGCGCCAGCAGCAATCGATTAGCGGGTCGTAATGAGCAGTTCTTC	CASSNRLAGRNEQFF	-	TRBD2	TRBV4-1	TRBJ2-1
TGTGCCAGCAGTTTAAAGGGCAGGGGGGAGTACGAGCAGTACTTC	CASSLKGRGEYEQYF	-	-	TRBV27	TRBJ2-7
TGTGCCAGCCGCGCAGATTACGAGCAGTACTTC	CASRADYEQYF	-	-	TRBV2	TRBJ2-7
TGTGCCAGCAGTTTGTACCTATCGGGATCAGATACGCAGTATTTT	CASSLYLSGSDTQYF	-	-	TRBV27	TRBJ2-3
TGTGCCAGCAGTTCCCACCCGTTAAAGGGACAGGCGGGCACAGATACGCAGTATTTT	CASSSHPLKGQAGTDTQYF	-	TRBD1	TRBV27	TRBJ2-3
TGTGCCAGCAGCTTAGGGCAGCGGGACGGGCAAGAGACCCAGTACTTC	CASSLGQRDGQETQYF	-	TRBD2	TRBV7-9	TRBJ2-5
TGTGCCAGCAGTGGGGATTGGCAGGGCAGGGGCTACACCTTC	CASSGDWQGRGYTF	-	-	TRBV27	TRBJ1-2
TGTGCCAGTAGTCCAAGGGACAGCTTGCGTGAGCAGTTCTTC	CASSPRDSLREQFF	-	TRBD1	TRBV19	TRBJ2-1
TGTGCCAGCAGTGATACGGGAGTGATGAACACTGAAGCTTTCTTT	CASSDTGVMNTEAFF	-	-	TRBV2	TRBJ1-1
TGTGCCAGCAGCCCCGGGACAGGGATTTACGAGCAGTACTTC	CASSPGTGIYEQYF	-	TRBD1	TRBV14	TRBJ2-7
TGTGCCAGCAGCTCCTTCCGGGACCGTGCCTCCAATGAGCAGTTCTTC	CASSSFRDRASNEQFF	-	-	TRBV7-8	TRBJ2-1
TGTGCCAGCAGCTTTTATAAGAATCGTGGCAATCAGCCCCAGCATTTT	CASSFYKNRGNQPQHF	-	-	TRBV5-8	TRBJ1-5
TGTGCCAGCAGTGCGACCCGCCTAGCGGGAGTTGCTGGGGAGCTGTTTTTT	CASSATRLAGVAGELFF	once	TRBD2	TRBV6-1	TRBJ2-2
TGTGCCAGCAGTTTAAGCCCGACAGGGGGCCGTCAGCCCCAGCATTTT	CASSLSPTGGRQPQHF	once	TRBD1	TRBV27	TRBJ1-5
TGTGCCAGCAGTCTACAGGCACGGGGGGAGGACTACACCTTC	CASSLQARGEDYTF	-	-	TRBV27	TRBJ1-2
TGTGCGCAGAGCACGGGACTAGCGGGATCCTACAATGAGCAGTTCTTC	CAQSTGLAGSYNEQFF	-	TRBD2	TRBV7-9	TRBJ2-1
TGCGCCAGCAGCCAAGGTACAGGGAACACCGGGGAGCTGTTTTTT	CASSQGTGNTGELFF	once	-	TRBV4-3	TRBJ2-2
TGCGCCAGCAGCTTAGCGGGAGGGCCCTTACAGGACAATGAGCAGTTCTTC	CASSLAGGPLQDNEQFF	-	TRBD2	TRBV5-1	TRBJ2-1
TGTGCCAGCAGTTTAGGCGATCCCAATGAGCAGTTCTTC	CASSLGDPNEQFF	-	-	TRBV27	TRBJ2-1
TGTGCCAGCAGTTTTGGGCGGGACTACGAGCAGTACTTC	CASSFGRDYEQYF	-	-	TRBV27	TRBJ2-7
TGTGCCAGCAGCGTAGCTCCCGGAACCTACGAGCAGTACTTC	CASSVAPGTYEQYF	-	-	TRBV9	TRBJ2-7
TGTGCCAGTTGGGGCTCCAAGGCTTTGGATGAGCAGTTCTTC	CASWGSKALDEQFF	-	-	TRBV27	TRBJ2-1